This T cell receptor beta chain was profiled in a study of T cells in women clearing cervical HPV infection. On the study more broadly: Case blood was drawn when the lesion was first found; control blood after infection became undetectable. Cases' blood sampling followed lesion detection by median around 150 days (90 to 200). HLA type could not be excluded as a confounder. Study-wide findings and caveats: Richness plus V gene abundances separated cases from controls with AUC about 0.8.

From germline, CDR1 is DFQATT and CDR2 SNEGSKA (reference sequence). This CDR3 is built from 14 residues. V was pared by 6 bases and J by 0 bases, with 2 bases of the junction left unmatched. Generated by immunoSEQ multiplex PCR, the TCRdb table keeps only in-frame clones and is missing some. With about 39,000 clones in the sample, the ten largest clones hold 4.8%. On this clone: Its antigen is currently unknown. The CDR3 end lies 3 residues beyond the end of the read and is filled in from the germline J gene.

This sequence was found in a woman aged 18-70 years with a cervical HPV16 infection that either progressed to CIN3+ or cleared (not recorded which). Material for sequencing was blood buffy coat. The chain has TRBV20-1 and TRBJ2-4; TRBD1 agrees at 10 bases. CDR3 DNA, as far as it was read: TGCAGTGCGGGGGACAGGGGAGCCAAAAACATT. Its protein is CSAGDRGAKNI. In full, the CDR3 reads CSAGDRGAKNIQYF.